The 14 T cell receptor beta chains presented below share a single source sample, sequenced in a study of shared clonotypes between healthy human individuals. The method was immunoSEQ multiplex PCR; TCRdb's version includes in-frame clones alone and lacks a portion of them. The table records 2 million to 2.5 million clones, 95% of them present only once. Sequenced input: naive CD4+ T cells sorted from blood. Indicated subset: CD45RA+ positively selected. These TCRs come from a man aged 18 to 29 in good health.

The V and J genes are TRBV30 and TRBJ1-5; tentatively, D is TRBD1 (6 bases). The CDR3 totals 15 residues. Per germline, CDR1 GTSNPN and CDR2 SVGIG (reference sequence). V was shortened by 4 bases and J by 3 bases, with 16 bases between the two germline ends. CDR3 DNA: TGTGCCTGGACAGAGTTTGGACAGTCCAATCAGCCCCAGCATTTT. Amino acids: CAWTEFGQSNQPQHF.

The V call is TRBV29-1, the J call TRBJ2-3, with D possibly TRBD2 on 5 matching bases. Trimming shortened V by 4 bases and J by 0 bases, and 8 bases separated the two germline ends. This CDR3 region has 13 residues. CDR1 and CDR2 from the germline V gene are SQVTM and ANQGSEA. The CDR3 region is CSVVRDSTDTQYF. The CDR3, as DNA: TGCAGCGTTGTCCGGGATAGCACAGATACGCAGTATTTT.

This chain links TRBV5-3 with TRBJ1-2, with D unresolved. TRBV5-3 is given ORF status, its function remaining uncertain. This CDR3 comprises 12 residues. Trimming removed 1 base from V and 3 bases from J, with 4 bases in between. CDR3 protein: CARSLPDYGYTF. DNA of the CDR3: TGTGCCAGAAGCTTGCCAGACTATGGCTACACCTTC.

The genes are TRBV2 and TRBJ2-5; 11 positions agree with TRBD2. This CDR3 comprises 16 residues. V lost 5 bases, J lost 5 bases, and 10 bases stayed unmatched. Germline V lookup: CDR1 SNHLY, CDR2 FYNNEI. CDR3 residues: CASSYSGGAFVETQYF. The CDR3, as DNA: TGTGCCAGCAGTTATAGCGGGGGGGCCTTCGTCGAGACCCAGTACTTC.

This clone was observed a single time. The chain recombines TRBV7-2 with TRBJ1-5, with D uncertain. Per the germline V gene, CDR1 is SGHTA and CDR2 is FQGNSA. V gave up 3 bases and J gave up 2 bases, with 5 bases separating them. There are 13 residues in the CDR3. As DNA, the CDR3 is TGTGCCAGCAGCTTCGAGGGCAATCAGCCCCAGCATTTT. This translates into CASSFEGNQPQHF.

J is TRBJ1-1 and V is TRBV4-3; no clear D gene. This CDR3 has 14 residues. Looked up from germline, CDR1 is LGHNA and CDR2 is YSLEER. V lost 3 bases and J lost 4, with 12 bases in between. Written as DNA, the CDR3 is TGCGCCAGCAGCCACCGACATGGGAGCACTGAAGCTTTCTTT. This translates into CASSHRHGSTEAFF.

The J gene is TRBJ2-1, the V gene TRBV10-3, with TRBD2 identical over 7 bases. The CDR3 has 15 amino acids. V shed 6 bases and J 0 bases; nucleotides not matched to a gene: 5. Germline-derived CDR1 and CDR2 are ENHRY and SYGVKD. CDR3 nucleotides: TGTGCCATCAGCCTACTAGCGCGCTCCTACAATGAGCAGTTCTTC. This encodes CAISLLARSYNEQFF.

V is TRBV11-3 and J is TRBJ2-7; D not resolved. The CDR3 runs 17 residues. Trimming removed 3 bases from V and 0 bases from J, with 18 bases in between. Looked up from germline, CDR1 is SGHNT and CDR2 is YENEEA. The DNA of the CDR3 is TGTGCCAGCAGCTTTCGTCCTGATTGGACGTCCTCCTACGAGCAGTACTTC. It specifies CASSFRPDWTSSYEQYF.

This clone was detected only once. The chain uses TRBV28 and TRBJ1-5; 8 nucleotides match TRBD1. Looked up from germline, CDR1 is MDHEN and CDR2 is SYDVKM. The ends lost 5 bases at V and 6 bases at J; junction bases unmatched: 12. This CDR3 contains 16 residues. The CDR3 region has the DNA TGTGCCAGCAGTCCCCCGCGCTCAGGGGGCGGTCAGCCCCAGCATTTT. This gives the protein CASSPPRSGGGQPQHF. Full variable domain (rest looked up from reference TRBV28 and TRBJ1-5): DVKVTQSSRYLVKRTGEKVFLECVQDMDHENMFWYRQDPGLGLRLIYFSYDVKMKEKGDIPEGYSVSREKKERFSLILESASTNQTSMYLCASSPPRSGGGQPQHFGDGTRLSIL.

V is TRBV27 and J is TRBJ1-5; D possibly corresponds to TRBD1 (5 bases). Trimming took off 10 bases at V and 3 bases at J, with 19 bases between the two ends. Germline CDR1 is MNHEY and CDR2 is SMNVEV (reference sequence). The CDR3 is made up of 15 amino acids. In DNA form, the CDR3 reads TGTGCCACCAGGAAAGGAGACAGCTACAATCAGCCCCAGCATTTT. Translating it yields CATRKGDSYNQPQHF.

This chain links TRBV28 with TRBJ1-6; D ambiguous. This CDR3 region has 14 residues. The V end was cut by 1 base, the J end by 0 bases, with 1 base between. Germline-derived CDR1 and CDR2 are MDHEN and SYDVKM. The CDR3 loop reads CASSLYSYNSPLHF. CDR3 in DNA: TGTGCCAGCAGTTTATACTCCTATAATTCACCCCTCCACTTT.

The genes are TRBV7-9 and TRBJ1-5; D not certain. The V and J ends lost 1 base and 6 bases respectively, with 4 bases between them. The CDR3 runs to 12 residues. Germline lookup yields CDR1 SEHNR and CDR2 FQNEAQ (reference sequence). The CDR3 nucleotides read TGTGCCAGCAGCTTAGAGGTTCAGCCCCAGCATTTT. Its protein product is CASSLEVQPQHF.

J is TRBJ1-6 and V is TRBV20-1; D remains ambiguous. This CDR3 region has 11 residues. Trimming took off 3 bases at V and 14 bases at J, with 11 bases between the two ends. CDR1 DFQATT and CDR2 SNEGSKA come from the germline V gene (reference sequence). The CDR3 sequence: CSARDPPSLHF. In nucleotides, the CDR3 is TGCAGTGCTAGGGACCCCCCTTCCCTCCACTTT.

The chain couples TRBV28 to TRBJ2-7; no definite D call. This CDR3 contains 13 residues. Per germline, CDR1 MDHEN and CDR2 SYDVKM. V was cut by 3 bases and J by 0 bases, with 6 bases left in between. The CDR3: CASSFPNSYEQYF. The CDR3 nucleotides are TGTGCCAGCAGTTTCCCCAACTCCTACGAGCAGTACTTC.